This passage covers 29 T cell receptor beta chains from one sample sequenced in a study of T cell repertoires in cytomegalovirus infection. Each CDR3 protein is one row after TCRdb ran MiXCR on the reads. Here the sample spans about 460,000 distinct CDR3 sequences, approximately 11% being singletons. Sequencing was carried out using PBMCs. Receptor source: a human donor in good health (CMV status not recorded). Some clones in this sample may be carry-over from other donors' samples.

This clonotype was observed many times. This rearrangement joins TRBV14 to TRBJ2-7; D gene uncertain. V lost 1 base, J lost 1 base, and 8 bases lay in between. The length of the CDR3 is 14 residues. Germline-derived CDR1 and CDR2 are SGHDN and FVKESK. Here the CDR3 DNA reads TGTGCCAGCAGCCAAGGGACGTTATCCTACGAGCAGTACTTC. Translating it yields CASSQGTLSYEQYF.

The chain joins TRBV28 to TRBJ1-6; 8 nucleotides match TRBD1. The trim removed 2 bases at V and 1 base at J, leaving 1 base unmatched. The length of the CDR3 is 16 residues. Germline CDR1 and CDR2: MDHEN and SYDVKM. CDR3 amino acids: CASSLGQGSYNSPLHF. Here the CDR3 DNA reads TGTGCCAGCAGTTTAGGACAGGGTTCCTATAATTCACCCCTCCACTTT.

This clonotype has more than one count but fewer than ten. CDR3 nucleotide sequence: TGTGCCAGCAGTTTTGAGGGTGGGAACACTGAAGCTTTCTTT. Protein: CASSFEGGNTEAFF. The gene calls are TRBV28 and TRBJ1-1; D call uncertain. Germline CDR1 MDHEN, CDR2 SYDVKM. CDR3 length equals 14 residues. V gave up 3 bases and J gave up 1 base, with 9 bases separating them.

The sample holds many counts of this clonotype. This chain links TRBV7-9 with TRBJ2-5, with TRBD2 matching over 11 bases. The CDR3 has 14 amino acids. J was trimmed by 13 bases and V by 3 bases; bases with no gene match: 10. Germline V CDR1 and CDR2: SEHNR, FQNEAQ (reference sequence). The CDR3 bases are TGTGCCAGCAGCTTCAGTAGCGGGGGGGCCCTGAGGTACTTC. Protein product: CASSFSSGGALRYF.

There are a few counts of this clonotype. The chain couples TRBV20-1 to TRBJ1-2, with 10 bases that match TRBD1. The germline V gene has CDR1 DFQATT and CDR2 SNEGSKA (reference sequence). CDR3 length equals 13 residues. Trimming cost V 6 bases and J 6 bases; bases outside gene matches: 7. CDR3 sequence reads: CSAEHGTGDGYTF. The CDR3 nucleotides are TGCAGTGCCGAGCACGGGACAGGGGATGGCTACACCTTC.

The V call is TRBV3-1, the J call TRBJ2-1; D might be TRBD1 (5 bases). Germline V CDR1 and CDR2: LGHDT, YNNKEL (reference sequence). The CDR3 contains 16 residues. The V gene lost 4 bases and the J gene lost 2 bases, with 15 bases spanning the gap. CDR3: CASSRKAVGAYNEQFF. The CDR3 DNA reads TGTGCCAGCAGCCGAAAAGCTGTAGGGGCCTACAATGAGCAGTTCTTC.

This clonotype has ten or more counts. The rearrangement uses TRBV11-2 and TRBJ2-1, with TRBD2 identical over 13 bases. This CDR3 has 17 residues. CDR1 is SGHAT and CDR2 is FQNNGV in the germline V gene. J lost 4 bases, V lost 1 base, and 4 bases had no gene match. CDR3 DNA: TGTGCCAGCAGCTTAGCTCTGACTAGCGGGAGGTACAATGAGCAGTTCTTC. It encodes CASSLALTSGRYNEQFF.

In its sample, this clonotype was seen a few times. The chain recombines TRBV4-2 with TRBJ1-3, with D unresolved. V lost 8 bases, J lost 0 bases, and 11 bases lay in between. CDR3 length equals 14 residues. Germline CDR1 reads LGHNA; CDR2 reads YNFKEQ. The CDR3 sequence is CASASTDSGNTIYF. The DNA for the CDR3 is TGTGCCAGCGCCTCCACAGACTCTGGAAACACCATATATTTT.

This clonotype was recorded many times. This chain's CDR3 is CASSRPGTGGDNEQFF. In DNA, the CDR3 is TGTGCCAGCAGCCGCCCCGGGACAGGAGGGGACAATGAGCAGTTCTTC. This chain uses TRBV7-3 with TRBJ2-1; 8 nucleotides align to TRBD1. The J segment lost 5 bases and the V segment lost 5 bases, leaving 11 bases of the junction unmatched. CDR1 is SGHTA and CDR2 is FQGTGA in the germline V gene. The length of the CDR3 is 16 residues.

This clonotype was counted between two and nine times. This chain joins TRBV2 and TRBJ1-2; D possibly corresponds to TRBD1 (5 bases). The CDR3 runs 13 residues. Germline CDR1 SNHLY, CDR2 FYNNEI. V lost 6 bases and J lost 4, with 12 bases in between. The CDR3 spells CASRLGESYGYTF. The CDR3 DNA reads TGTGCCAGCAGATTGGGGGAGAGCTATGGCTACACCTTC.

This clonotype has ten or more counts. J is TRBJ2-3 and V is TRBV7-2; TRBD1 matches at 8 bases. The CDR3 is made up of 16 amino acids. V was pared by 5 bases and J by 4 bases, with 11 bases of the junction left unmatched. Germline values: CDR1 SGHTA, CDR2 FQGNSA. The CDR3 loop is CASSLYGIQGADTQYF. DNA of the CDR3: TGTGCCAGCAGCCTTTACGGGATACAGGGGGCAGATACGCAGTATTTT.

This clonotype was detected ten times or more. J is TRBJ2-5 and V is TRBV7-2; D possibly corresponds to TRBD1 (7 bases). The germline V and J ends were trimmed by 2 bases and 4 bases, with 14 bases remaining between them. This CDR3 has 15 amino acids. Germline CDR1 reads SGHTA; CDR2 reads FQGNSA. As DNA, the CDR3 is TGTGCCAGCAGCTTACTTGCAGGGGGAGGAGAGACCCAGTACTTC. It encodes CASSLLAGGGETQYF. Together with reference TRBV7-2 and TRBJ2-5, the CDR3 gives the full variable domain: GAGVSQSPSNKVTEKGKDVELRCDPISGHTALYWYRQSLGQGLEFLIYFQGNSAPDKSGLPSDRFSAERTGGSVSTLTIQRTQQEDSAVYLCASSLLAGGGETQYFGPGTRLLVL.

The chain is built from TRBV24-1 and TRBJ2-4, with 9 bases matching TRBD1. V lost 1 base and J lost 9; bases outside the gene matches: 9. The germline CDR1 and CDR2 sequences are KGHDR and SFDVKD. CDR3 size: 16 residues. The chain's CDR3 is CATSDFSPGQGTIQYF. In nucleotides, the CDR3 is TGTGCCACCAGTGATTTTTCCCCGGGACAGGGAACCATTCAGTACTTC.

The CDR3 here is CASSLGVGTRETQYF. The DNA of the CDR3 is TGTGCCAGCAGCTTAGGAGTTGGGACAAGAGAGACCCAGTACTTC. The chain combines TRBV7-9 with TRBJ2-5, with D possibly being TRBD1 (6 bases). V was clipped by 1 base and J by 4 bases, with 13 bases between them. The CDR3 is made up of 15 amino acids. Per the germline V gene, CDR1 is SEHNR and CDR2 is FQNEAQ (reference sequence).

This clonotype has at least ten counts. This rearrangement joins TRBV6-2 or TRBV6-3 to TRBJ2-3; 11 bases agree with TRBD2. The CDR3 has 15 amino acids. Germline lookup yields CDR1 MNHEY and CDR2 SVGEGT. Trimming removed 6 bases from V and 5 bases from J; junction bases left unmatched: 7. CDR3 amino acids: CASRRLAGGRDTQYF. CDR3 sequence (DNA): TGTGCCAGCAGAAGGCTAGCGGGAGGTCGAGATACGCAGTATTTT.

This clonotype was detected many times. The rearrangement joins TRBV6-5 to TRBJ1-1; TRBD1 agrees at 7 bases. Unmatched junction bases numbered 6, after V lost 2 bases and J lost 0 bases. The CDR3 runs to 16 residues. Germline CDR1 MNHEY, CDR2 SVGAGI. The CDR3 loop is CASSYERQGVNTEAFF. As DNA, the CDR3 is TGTGCCAGCAGTTACGAAAGACAGGGTGTGAACACTGAAGCTTTCTTT.

The table lists this clonotype with a few counts. J is TRBJ1-6 and V is TRBV5-1; D perhaps matches TRBD1 (5 bases). Germline CDR1 reads SGHRS; CDR2 reads YFSETQ. The CDR3 consists of 13 residues. Between the trimmed V and J ends, which lost 3 bases and 14 bases, there was a span of 15 bases. CDR3 bases: TGCGCCAGCAGCTCACCGACAGTCAACACCCTCCACTTT. Protein product: CASSSPTVNTLHF.

This clonotype was counted between two and nine times. V is TRBV11-1 and J is TRBJ2-4; D is undetermined. V lost 5 bases, J lost 4 bases, and 9 bases lay in between. The CDR3 length is 13 residues. Germline CDR1 and CDR2: SGHAT and FQDESV (reference sequence). The CDR3 DNA follows: TGTGCCAGCAGCCCCACCGGGAAAAACATTCAGTACTTC. Amino acids: CASSPTGKNIQYF.

This chain links TRBV7-4 with TRBJ2-1, with a possible D match to TRBD2 (6 bases). Germline assignment: CDR1 SGHVT and CDR2 SQSDAQ. The CDR3 is 17 residues long. The germline V and J ends were trimmed by 6 bases and 0 bases, with 18 bases remaining between them. Here the CDR3 DNA reads TGTGCCAGCAGTTCATCTCTGGGCGGGGACTCCTACAATGAGCAGTTCTTC. Its protein is CASSSSLGGDSYNEQFF.

A word on this clonotype: A read error may explain this, as a much larger clone is one base away. No conserved phenylalanine or tryptophan ends this CDR3, so it is likely a read error. The V and J genes are TRBV5-6 and TRBJ2-4; no clear D gene. The CDR3 runs to 14 residues. V was clipped by 5 bases and J by 0 bases, with 9 bases between them. The germline V gene has CDR1 SGHDT and CDR2 YYEEEE. CDR3 amino acids: CASRTSLAKNIQYL. Here the CDR3 DNA reads TGTGCCAGCAGGACTTCCCTAGCCAAAAACATTCAGTACCTC.

This clonotype was counted a few times. The gene calls are TRBV29-1 and TRBJ1-4; weak D call: TRBD1 (5 bases). The CDR3 sequence is 16 residues long. Germline CDR1 is SQVTM and CDR2 is ANQGSEA. V gave up 4 bases and J gave up 7 bases, with 22 bases separating them. The CDR3 loop is CSVGGRGGSRGEKLFF. DNA for the CDR3: TGCAGCGTTGGGGGGAGGGGAGGAAGCCGCGGTGAAAAACTGTTTTTT.

The chain carries TRBV5-1 and TRBJ2-1, with D possibly being TRBD1 (6 bases). This CDR3 contains 14 residues. Trimming pared 2 bases from V and 7 bases from J, leaving 13 bases between. From germline, CDR1 is SGHRS and CDR2 YFSETQ. The chain's CDR3 is CASSLGAGANEQFF. In DNA form, the CDR3 reads TGCGCCAGCAGCTTAGGGGCAGGGGCGAATGAGCAGTTCTTC.

This clonotype has only a few counts. The chain joins TRBV18 to TRBJ1-1; TRBD1 matches 7 bases. This CDR3 region has 12 residues. The V segment lost 5 bases and the J segment 11 bases; nucleotides outside the gene matches: 8. Per germline, CDR1 KGHSH and CDR2 LQKENI. The CDR3 region is CASSTAQGPAFF. CDR3 bases: TGTGCCAGCTCAACCGCACAGGGGCCGGCTTTCTTT.

The CDR3 region is CSARGVGYF. The CDR3 nucleotides are TGCAGTGCTAGGGGAGTAGGGTACTTC. The rearrangement links TRBV20-1 to TRBJ2-5, with D maybe TRBD2 (5 bases). The CDR3 loop spans 9 amino acids. CDR1 DFQATT and CDR2 SNEGSKA come from the germline V gene (reference sequence). V lost 3 bases to trimming and J lost 13 bases, with 9 bases between them.

This clonotype occurred a few times. J is TRBJ2-1 and V is TRBV5-4; 15 bases match TRBD2. Looked up from germline, CDR1 is SGHNT and CDR2 is YYREEE (reference sequence). The CDR3 totals 15 residues. The V gene end was trimmed by 0 bases and the J gene end by 12 bases; junction bases not matched to a gene: 4. Here the CDR3 reads CASSLALGLAGGQFF. The DNA of the CDR3 is TGTGCCAGCAGCTTGGCACTGGGACTAGCGGGAGGGCAGTTCTTC.

In this sample, this clonotype turned up many times. The chain combines TRBV11-2 with TRBJ2-2; D is uncertain. Germline V lookup: CDR1 SGHAT, CDR2 FQNNGV. V lost 6 bases and J lost 8, with 16 bases in between. This CDR3 has 14 amino acids. CDR3 DNA: TGTGCCAGCAGGTTGGGATCAGACCAAGGGGAGCTGTTTTTT. It codes for CASRLGSDQGELFF.

This clonotype showed up many times. The chain employs TRBV12-3 or TRBV12-4 and TRBJ1-1; D is ambiguous. The V and J ends lost 10 bases and 3 bases respectively, with 15 bases between them. The length of the CDR3 is 13 residues. As DNA, the CDR3 is TGTGCCACCACTACCCAGTCGGACACTGAAGCTTTCTTT. Encoded protein: CATTTQSDTEAFF.

This clonotype was observed many times. The chain uses TRBV19 and TRBJ2-1; TRBD1 is a possible D gene (5 bases). The CDR3 spans 13 residues. Germline CDR1 and CDR2: LNHDA and SQIVND (reference sequence). Trimming shortened V by 5 bases and J by 6 bases, and 11 bases separated the two germline ends. CDR3 protein: CASSRQTRNEQFF. CDR3 nucleotide sequence: TGTGCCAGTAGTCGACAGACTCGCAATGAGCAGTTCTTC. The full variable domain, its missing parts supplied by reference TRBV19 and TRBJ2-1, is DGGITQSPKYLFRKEGQNVTLSCEQNLNHDAMYWYRQDPGQGLRLIYYSQIVNDFQKGDIAEGYSVSREKKESFPLTVTSAQKNPTAFYLCASSRQTRNEQFFGPGTRLTVL.

This clonotype was seen a single time. The V gene is TRBV20-1, the J gene TRBJ2-6, with 11 bases fitting TRBD1. Germline V gene sequence: CDR1 DFQATT, CDR2 SNEGSKA (reference sequence). Trimming took 6 bases from V and 0 from J; bases not matched to a gene: 13. CDR3 size: 19 residues. This CDR3 is CSADGTGGFTASGANVLTF. CDR3 nucleotide sequence: TGCAGTGCGGACGGGACAGGGGGATTTACCGCCTCTGGGGCCAACGTCCTGACTTTC.